What follows is one TCR beta chain and its context. As yet, its antigen is unknown. The sample is drawn from a study of shared clonotypes between healthy human individuals. For the study at large: CD8 memory received one plate per donor, CD8 naive two, CD4 memory three and CD4 naive three. The study, taken as a whole, reports: Researchers sampled blood only, noting tissue repertoires likely differ. Memory subsets generally showed lower estimated richness than naive subsets.

Germline assignment: CDR1 SGHRS and CDR2 YFSETQ. Trimming removed 4 bases from V and 6 bases from J; junction bases left unmatched: 6. This CDR3 region has 14 residues. CD45RA+ naive and CD45RA-negative memory subsets were separated from CD4+ cells. The assay was immunoSEQ multiplex PCR, and TCRdb's table has in-frame clones only and misses some. The sample has under 1,100,000 clones, around 74% seen once. This clonotype was obtained from a man between 18 and 29 years old in good health. V and J are TRBV5-1 and TRBJ2-2; 7 bases fit TRBD1. The sample was memory CD4+ T cells sorted from blood. Subset defined: CD45RA-negative fraction. CDR3 residues: CASSPDRAAGELFF. In nucleotides, the CDR3 is TGCGCCAGCAGCCCAGACAGGGCTGCCGGGGAGCTGTTTTTT.